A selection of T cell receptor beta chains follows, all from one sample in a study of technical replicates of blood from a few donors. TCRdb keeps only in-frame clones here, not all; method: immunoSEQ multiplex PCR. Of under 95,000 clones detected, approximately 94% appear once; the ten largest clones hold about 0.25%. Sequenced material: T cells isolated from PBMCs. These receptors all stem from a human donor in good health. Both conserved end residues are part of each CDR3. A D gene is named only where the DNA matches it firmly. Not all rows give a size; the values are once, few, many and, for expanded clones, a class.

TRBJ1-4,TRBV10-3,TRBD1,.,CAISVGTGGEKLFF,TGTGCCATCAGTGTAGGGACAGGGGGTGAAAAACTGTTTTTT
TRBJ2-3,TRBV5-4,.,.,CASSLPRESDTQYF,TGTGCCAGCAGCTTGCCGCGGGAATCAGATACGCAGTATTTT
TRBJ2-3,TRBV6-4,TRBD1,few,CASSDDRTGGADTQYF,TGTGCCAGCAGTGACGACAGGACAGGGGGCGCAGATACGCAGTATTTT
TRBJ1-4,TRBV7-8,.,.,CASSLGSATNEKLFF,TGTGCCAGCAGCTTAGGGTCAGCAACTAATGAAAAACTGTTTTTT
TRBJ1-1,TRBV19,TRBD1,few,CASSWGTGNTEAFF,TGTGCCAGTAGCTGGGGGACAGGGAACACTGAAGCTTTCTTT
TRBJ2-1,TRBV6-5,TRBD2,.,CASSSPGGGELGEQFF,TGTGCCAGCAGTTCCCCCGGCGGGGGGGAACTGGGCGAGCAGTTCTTC
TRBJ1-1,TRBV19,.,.,CASSTHMNTEAFF,TGTGCCAGTAGCACCCACATGAACACTGAAGCTTTCTTT
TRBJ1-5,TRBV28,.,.,CASSLGGMGNQPQHF,TGTGCCAGCAGTTTGGGCGGGATGGGCAATCAGCCCCAGCATTTT
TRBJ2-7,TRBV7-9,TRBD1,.,CASSTIKGPIRDRAHEQYF,TGTGCCAGCAGCACCATAAAGGGACCGATCCGGGACAGGGCCCACGAGCAGTACTTC
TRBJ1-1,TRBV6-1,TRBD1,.,CASTRDRGNTEAFF,TGTGCCAGCACCCGGGACAGGGGGAACACTGAAGCTTTCTTT
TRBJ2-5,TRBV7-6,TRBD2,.,CASSPTSGGSETQYF,TGTGCCAGCAGCCCGACTAGCGGGGGTTCGGAGACCCAGTACTTC